Included here is one TCR beta chain sequence, with context. The data derive from a study of blood T cells in healthy people across ages. The second PCR ran about 6 to 11 cycles with a sample-barcoded 5' primer and J-beta primers. MiXCR was run by TCRdb on the 5' RACE reads, yielding one entry per CDR3 protein. The profile shows under 850,000 distinct CDR3 sequences, about 37% of them singletons. V was shortened by 1 base and J by 7 bases, with 19 bases between the two germline ends. Per germline, CDR1 SGHTA and CDR2 FQGNSA. The CDR3 loop spans 16 amino acids. The chain carries TRBV7-2 and TRBJ1-2; the D gene is possibly TRBD1 (6 bases). The receptor was derived from a man younger than 30 in good health. The material sequenced was blood. CDR3 nucleotides: TGTGCCAGCAGCTTAGGGTCGACAGGAGGCCCAGGTGGCTACACCTTC. Its protein is CASSLGSTGGPGGYTF.